The 31 T cell receptor beta chains reported below all come from one sample, sequenced in a study of metastatic and nonmetastatic thyroid tumors (dated by TCRdb to 2018 to 2021). No patient had received any treatment before thyroid surgery. Libraries came from PCR. Sequencing instrument: Illumina HiSeq 4000. TCRdb itself trimmed the public reads at Q25 with fastp, ran MiXCR and retained productive beta chains. The table for this sample lists about 4,300 clones; 20% to 25% of them were counted only once. Approximately 32% of the sample rests with the top ten. Sequenced input: tumor tissue. All receptors derive from a male donor with papillary thyroid cancer or a benign thyroid nodule (not recorded which). Some clones in this sample may be carry-over from other donors' samples.

This chain connects TRBV7-2 to TRBJ2-7, with D uncertain. V lost 4 bases and J 0 bases, leaving 10 bases between the germline ends. This CDR3 has 14 residues. Germline CDR1 is SGHTA and CDR2 is FQGNSA. The CDR3 loop is CASSSGPSSYEQYF. The CDR3 coding sequence is TGTGCCAGCAGCTCGGGTCCGAGCTCCTACGAGCAGTACTTC.

The chain has TRBV28 and TRBJ1-3, with 10 bases fitting TRBD1. Germline loops: CDR1 MDHEN, CDR2 SYDVKM. The V gene end was trimmed by 6 bases and the J gene end by 4 bases; junction bases not matched to a gene: 3. CDR3 length equals 14 residues. CDR3 bases: TGTGCCAGCAGCCAGGGACAGGGGGGAAACACCATATATTTT. It encodes CASSQGQGGNTIYF. Variable domain in full (rest from reference TRBV28 and TRBJ1-3): DVKVTQSSRYLVKRTGEKVFLECVQDMDHENMFWYRQDPGLGLRLIYFSYDVKMKEKGDIPEGYSVSREKKERFSLILESASTNQTSMYLCASSQGQGGNTIYFGEGSWLTVV.

This clone was detected only a few times. V gene TRBV12-3 or TRBV12-4 combines with J gene TRBJ2-7, with 7 bases identical to TRBD1. This CDR3 spans 14 amino acids. The V and J ends lost 6 bases and 3 bases, in that order; junction bases with no gene match: 8. The CDR3 region is CASSTVTGFYEQYF. The CDR3 DNA follows: TGTGCCAGCAGCACCGTGACAGGGTTCTACGAGCAGTACTTC.

This clone was seen repeatedly, ten times or more. J is TRBJ2-2 and V is TRBV5-6, with D hard to call. This CDR3 comprises 14 residues. Germline V gives CDR1 SGHDT, CDR2 YYEEEE. Trimming took 10 bases from V and 4 from J, leaving 17 bases between them. The CDR3 DNA reads TGTGCCGGTACGAGTCGGTGGGGCACCGGGGAGCTGTTTTTT. Encoded protein: CAGTSRWGTGELFF.

This clone was counted between two and nine times. This sequence joins TRBV6-2 or TRBV6-3 and TRBJ1-2; 8 bases are shared with TRBD1. The CDR3 runs to 14 residues. The germline CDR1 and CDR2 sequences are MNHEY and SVGEGT. Trimming removed 5 bases from V and 4 bases from J; junction bases left unmatched: 6. The CDR3 protein is CASSSHTGGYGYTF. DNA for the CDR3: TGTGCCAGCAGTAGCCATACAGGGGGCTATGGCTACACCTTC.

This clone qualifies as medium-sized. The CDR3, as DNA: TGTGCCATCAGCGCCACAGCTTACGAGCAGTACTTC. Encoded protein: CAISATAYEQYF. The rearrangement joins TRBV10-3 to TRBJ2-7; D gene unclear. The V end was cut by 6 bases, the J end by 4 bases, with 10 bases between. The CDR3 has 12 amino acids. The germline gives CDR1 ENHRY, CDR2 SYGVKD.

The chain couples TRBV24-1 to TRBJ2-5; D unresolved. The J call may not be correct, given that the DNA end is closer to TRBJ2-1. The CDR3 runs to 14 residues. Germline CDR1 is KGHDR and CDR2 is SFDVKD. The DNA for the CDR3 is TGTGCCACCAGTGATACCACCTCGTTGAAGGGGCAGTTCTTC. Its protein product is CATSDTTSLKGQFF.

J is TRBJ2-7 and V is TRBV11-3; 7 bases align to TRBD1. The CDR3 covers 12 residues. Germline trimming cut 5 bases from V and 9 bases from J; bases unmatched to any gene: 7. The germline CDR1 and CDR2 sequences are SGHNT and YENEEA. CDR3 sequence: CASSAWTGVQYF. In nucleotides, the CDR3 is TGTGCCAGCAGCGCCTGGACAGGCGTGCAGTACTTC.

This chain connects TRBV24-1 to TRBJ2-1, with 10 positions matching TRBD2. The trim removed 3 bases at V and 12 bases at J, leaving 4 bases unmatched. Germline CDR1 KGHDR, CDR2 SFDVKD. This CDR3 is 13 amino acids long. The CDR3 DNA sequence: TGTGCCACCAGTGATCGGACTAGCGGATTGCAGTTCTTC. Its protein is CATSDRTSGLQFF.

In its sample, this clone is medium-sized. This may stem from a read error, because a much larger clone lies one nucleotide away. The chain uses TRBV6-1 and TRBJ2-3, with 7 bases identical to TRBD1. There are 15 residues in the CDR3. CDR1 is MNHNS and CDR2 is SASEGT in the germline V gene. The CDR3 region is CASSLTGTTTDAQYF. CDR3 sequence (DNA): TGTGCCAGCAGCTTGACAGGGACCACCACAGATGCGCAGTATTTT.

This clone was seen more than once but under ten times. This chain links TRBV19 with TRBJ1-1, with unresolved D. The CDR3 totals 15 residues. The germline V and J ends were trimmed by 1 base and 4 bases, with 13 bases remaining between them. The germline V gene encodes CDR1 LNHDA and CDR2 SQIVND (reference sequence). The DNA for the CDR3 is TGTGCCAGTAGTATAGGCGCGGCTGGTGGCACTGAAGCTTTCTTT. Its protein product is CASSIGAAGGTEAFF.

This sequence joins TRBV6-4 and TRBJ2-1; TRBD1 matches at 9 bases. The V gene's germline CDR1 is MRHNA and CDR2 SNTAGT. J gave up 7 bases and V 6 bases, and 4 bases lay outside the gene matches. CDR3 length: 13 residues. The CDR3 reads CASSMDRGNEQFF. The CDR3 bases are TGTGCCAGCAGCATGGACAGGGGAAATGAGCAGTTCTTC.

This clone is large by share. The V gene is TRBV6-2 or TRBV6-3, the J gene TRBJ2-7; weak D call: TRBD1 (5 bases). Trimming left V 2 bases short and J 0 bases short, with 17 bases between. This CDR3 contains 17 residues. Per germline, CDR1 MNHEY and CDR2 SVGEGT. CDR3 sequence reads: CASSYNPDTALSYEQYF. CDR3 nucleotide sequence: TGTGCCAGCAGTTACAACCCGGACACCGCTCTCTCCTACGAGCAGTACTTC.

In its sample, this clone is large. The chain is built from TRBV27 and TRBJ1-1; 7 nucleotides match TRBD1. In germline, CDR1 is MNHEY, CDR2 SMNVEV (reference sequence). The CDR3 covers 15 residues. Trimming removed 1 base from V and 1 base from J; junction bases left unmatched: 3. The CDR3 spells CASSLYRTGNTEAFF. CDR3 DNA: TGTGCCAGCAGTTTATACCGGACAGGGAACACTGAAGCTTTCTTT.

The V gene is TRBV10-1, the J gene TRBJ1-6; D is perhaps TRBD1 (6 bases). Germline loops: CDR1 WNHNN, CDR2 SYGVQD (reference sequence). The CDR3 sequence is 19 residues long. Trimming cost V 0 bases and J 7 bases, with 22 bases left between them. CDR3 coding DNA: TGCGCCAGCAGTGAGTCATTCATGGGGGCGGAAACAACCAATTCACCCCTCCACTTT. Translated: CASSESFMGAETTNSPLHF.

The chain uses TRBV2 and TRBJ2-6; 7 bases are a match to TRBD1. Trimming at V came to 8 bases and at J to 0 bases, leaving 7 bases not matched to a gene. The CDR3 covers 16 residues. CDR1 is SNHLY, CDR2 FYNNEI, per germline. The CDR3 loop is CASGSSGGSGANVLTF. CDR3 nucleotide sequence: TGTGCCAGCGGCAGTTCAGGGGGCTCTGGGGCCAACGTCCTGACTTTC.

V gene TRBV20-1 combines with J gene TRBJ2-1, with D perhaps assigned TRBD1 or TRBD2 (9 bases each). The CDR3 sequence is 17 residues long. CDR1 DFQATT and CDR2 SNEGSKA come from the germline V gene (reference sequence). The DNA of the CDR3 is TGCAGCGGTGGTACAGGGGGCGGGAGGGCTCGCCCCAGTGAGCAGTTCTTC. Its protein product is CSGGTGGGRARPSEQFF.

This clone was seen a few times. This sequence joins TRBV6-1 and TRBJ2-7; 10 bases align to TRBD2. CDR1 and CDR2 from the germline V gene are MNHNS and SASEGT. V lost 5 bases to trimming and J lost 2 bases; unmatched junction nucleotides: 12. The CDR3 extends over 17 amino acids. CDR3 DNA: TGTGCCAGCAGTTTATCCGGGACTAGCGTGAGGGCCTACGAGCAGTACTTC. Protein: CASSLSGTSVRAYEQYF.

This clone has at least ten counts. The V call is TRBV5-1, the J call TRBJ2-2; D unresolved. CDR1 is SGHRS and CDR2 is YFSETQ in the germline V gene. This CDR3 is built from 16 residues. V was trimmed by 7 bases and J by 1 base, leaving 17 bases between them. The CDR3 DNA follows: TGCGCCAGCCTGATGGGCCCCGTGGGGAACACCGGGGAGCTGTTTTTT. It yields the protein CASLMGPVGNTGELFF.

This clone counts as medium-sized. This sequence joins TRBV6-1 and TRBJ2-3; weak D call: TRBD1 (6 bases). Germline CDR1 and CDR2: MNHNS and SASEGT. The CDR3 has 12 amino acids. Trimming removed 6 bases at V and 6 bases at J, with 10 bases between. This CDR3 is CASRRTGDTQYF. CDR3 bases: TGTGCCAGCAGGCGAACAGGGGATACGCAGTATTTT.

This clone qualifies as medium-sized. The CDR3 is CASSLRWDSLYGYTF. The CDR3 region has the DNA TGTGCCAGCAGTTTAAGATGGGACTCTCTCTATGGCTACACCTTC. The chain recombines TRBV28 with TRBJ1-2; D perhaps matches TRBD1 (5 bases). The germline V gene encodes CDR1 MDHEN and CDR2 SYDVKM. The CDR3 runs 15 residues. Trimming cost V 2 bases and J 4 bases, with 14 bases left between them.

The chain has TRBV9 and TRBJ1-6; a possible D gene is TRBD1 (5 bases). This CDR3 has 14 amino acids. Trimming removed 4 bases at V and 6 bases at J, with 11 bases between. Germline V gene data show CDR1 as SGDLS and CDR2 as YYNGEE. CDR3: CASSPGSLNSPLHF. CDR3 sequence (DNA): TGTGCCAGCAGCCCAGGGTCCCTTAATTCACCCCTCCACTTT. The full variable domain, its missing parts supplied by reference TRBV9 and TRBJ1-6, is DSGVTQTPKHLITATGQRVTLRCSPRSGDLSVYWYQQSLDQGLQFLIQYYNGEERAKGNILERFSAQQFPDLHSELNLSSLELGDSALYFCASSPGSLNSPLHFGNGTRLTVT.

By sample fraction, this clone is medium-sized. The V call is TRBV4-1, the J call TRBJ2-3; D might be TRBD1 (5 bases). The CDR3 has 14 residues. Trimming took 3 bases from V and 0 from J, leaving 7 bases between them. Germline V gene sequence: CDR1 MGHRA, CDR2 YSYEKL. The CDR3 DNA sequence: TGCGCCAGCAGCCAGGGGCCCAGCACAGATACGCAGTATTTT. Protein product: CASSQGPSTDTQYF.

This clone occurred many times. The genes are TRBV5-1 and TRBJ2-4, with 7 nucleotides matching TRBD2. The J segment lost 5 bases and the V segment lost 0 bases, leaving 8 bases of the junction unmatched. The CDR3 sequence is 16 residues long. Germline CDR1 SGHRS, CDR2 YFSETQ. The CDR3: CASSLGGSGSQNIQYF. CDR3 nucleotide sequence: TGCGCCAGCAGCTTGGGGGGTAGCGGGTCTCAAAACATTCAGTACTTC.

The V call is TRBV14, the J call TRBJ2-3; 7 bases align to TRBD1. Trimming took 0 bases from V and 3 from J; bases not matched to a gene: 9. CDR1 and CDR2 from the germline V gene are SGHDN and FVKESK. The CDR3 is 17 residues long. CDR3 sequence: CASSQEPTGERTDTQYF. In DNA, the CDR3 is TGTGCCAGCAGCCAAGAGCCAACAGGGGAGAGGACAGATACGCAGTATTTT.

As for this clone: At one boundary the junction diverges from the germline segment, which might be a read error. This chain joins TRBV10-2 and TRBJ2-1; TRBD1 aligns across 8 bases. The CDR3 extends over 16 amino acids. Germline-derived CDR1 and CDR2 are WSHSY and SAAADI. The CDR3 reads CASSERVTGVNNEQFF. Written as DNA, the CDR3 is TGCGCCAGCAGTGAGAGAGTGACAGGGGTCAACAATGAACAGTTCTTC.

This clone is deemed medium-sized. The chain couples TRBV6-2 or TRBV6-3 to TRBJ2-1; 9 nucleotides align to TRBD2. Germline lookup yields CDR1 MNHEY and CDR2 SVGEGT. V lost 7 bases to trimming and J lost 6 bases; unmatched junction nucleotides: 13. The CDR3 runs to 16 residues. The CDR3 DNA is TGTGCCAGCATTCCACTTAGCGGGAGTCATTCCAATGAGCAGTTCTTC. It is translated as CASIPLSGSHSNEQFF.

This clone was counted a few times. This sequence joins TRBV5-1 and TRBJ1-1; D not resolved. V was clipped by 5 bases and J by 0 bases, with 17 bases between them. The CDR3 has 16 residues. Looked up from germline, CDR1 is SGHRS and CDR2 is YFSETQ. This CDR3 reads CASSFGLGPLNTEAFF. The CDR3 coding sequence is TGCGCCAGCAGTTTCGGTTTAGGGCCCTTGAACACTGAAGCTTTCTTT.

The chain couples TRBV6-5 to TRBJ2-7; possibly TRBD1 for D (5 bases). Trimming removed 4 bases from V and 7 bases from J, with 11 bases in between. There are 12 residues in the CDR3. The V gene's germline CDR1 is MNHEY and CDR2 SVGAGI. The CDR3 is CASSLGAVEQYF. The CDR3 nucleotides read TGTGCCAGCAGTTTAGGGGCCGTTGAGCAGTACTTC.

This clone rates as medium-sized (0.01 to 0.1%). The rearrangement uses TRBV7-2 and TRBJ2-7; no clear D gene. The CDR3 totals 14 residues. V lost 0 bases and J lost 4, with 10 bases in between. CDR1 and CDR2 (germline): SGHTA, FQGNSA. The CDR3 bases are TGTGCCAGCAGCTTAGCAGGGAAAGGATACGAGCAGTACTTC. Its translation is CASSLAGKGYEQYF.

In the case of this clone: The germline gene is not matched at one end of the junction; a read error may be the cause. The chain uses TRBV7-8 and TRBJ2-2; possible D gene TRBD2, 5 bases. In germline, CDR1 is SGHVS, CDR2 FQNEAQ. The CDR3 has 13 residues. The CDR3 sequence is CASRSKNTGELLF. The CDR3 bases are TGTGCCAGCAGATCGAAGAACACCGGGGAGCTGTTGTTT.